What follows is one TCR beta chain and its context. Germline values: CDR1 MNHEY, CDR2 SMNVEV (reference sequence). The CDR3 has 13 amino acids. V lost 4 bases and J lost 7, with 11 bases in between. This specimen belongs to a study of cytomegalovirus exposure and HLA in healthy donors. The PCR made use of 60 Vbeta and 13 Jbeta primers. Assay used: immunoSEQ multiplex PCR; TCRdb lists only in-frame clones, some missing. The sample consists of some 130,000 clones, 80% of them appearing once. The genes are TRBV27 and TRBJ2-1, with D unresolved. Sequencing was performed on PBMCs. The source is a man younger than 40 in good health and CMV-seronegative. The DNA for the CDR3 is TGTGCCAGCAGTTGGTACCCGCAGAATGAGCAGTTCTTC. This gives the protein CASSWYPQNEQFF.